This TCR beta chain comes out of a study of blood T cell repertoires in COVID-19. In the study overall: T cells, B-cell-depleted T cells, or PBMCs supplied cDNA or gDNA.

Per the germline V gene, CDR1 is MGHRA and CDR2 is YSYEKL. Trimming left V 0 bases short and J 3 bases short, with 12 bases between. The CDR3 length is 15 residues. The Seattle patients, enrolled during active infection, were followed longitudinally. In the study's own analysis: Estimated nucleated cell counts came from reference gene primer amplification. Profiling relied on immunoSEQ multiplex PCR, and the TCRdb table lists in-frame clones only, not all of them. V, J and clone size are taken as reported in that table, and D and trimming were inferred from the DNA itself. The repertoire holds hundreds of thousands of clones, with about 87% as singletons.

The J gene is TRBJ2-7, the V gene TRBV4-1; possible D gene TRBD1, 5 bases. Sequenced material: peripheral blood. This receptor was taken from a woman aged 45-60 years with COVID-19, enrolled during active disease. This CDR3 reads CASSQDDQGFYEQYF. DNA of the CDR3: TGCGCCAGCAGCCAAGACGACCAGGGATTCTACGAGCAGTACTTC.